This T cell receptor (beta chain) was recovered during a study of cytomegalovirus exposure and HLA in healthy donors. As for the study in general: Findings of an earlier analysis included more than 90 million unique TCR beta sequences from 190 million or so T cells.

To note about this clone: No antigen is known for it.

Whereas donors were nominally healthy upon sampling, unrecorded immune exposures were probable. Use of 60 Vbeta and 13 Jbeta primers characterized the PCR. In the source study's methods: Later reanalysis found roughly 80 million unique TCR beta chains, 10 million to 14 million of them shared. Assay used: immunoSEQ multiplex PCR; TCRdb lists only in-frame clones, some missing. V and J calls plus clone size are reproduced from that table; the DNA served to infer D and trimming. The sample has under 200,000 clones, 84% seen once. The V gene's germline CDR1 is SNHLY and CDR2 FYNNEI. The CDR3 extends over 16 amino acids. Trimming stripped 3 bases from V and 1 base from J, with 16 bases between. Study-wide results and caveats: A prior analysis recorded that most TCR beta V segments were productive about 87% or about 30% of the time.

The chain couples TRBV2 to TRBJ2-7; a weak D match, TRBD2 (5 bases). The sequence derives from a boy aged 2 to 10 in good health and CMV-seronegative. Sequenced material: PBMCs. The CDR3 loop is CASSDVDCLLSYEQYF. In DNA form, the CDR3 reads TGTGCCAGCAGTGATGTGGACTGCTTATTATCCTACGAGCAGTACTTC.